The 14 T cell receptor beta chains listed next were all sequenced from one sample in a study of resident and recirculating memory T cells in vitiligo. Only in-frame clones appear in the TCRdb table, and some are missing; sequencing was by immunoSEQ multiplex PCR. The sample lists tens of thousands of clones, approximately 90% occurring once. The specimen sequenced was blood. These receptors were obtained from a male donor with vitiligo.

This chain connects TRBV27 to TRBJ2-7; D unclear. V lost 3 bases and J 0 bases, leaving 6 bases between the germline ends. The CDR3 covers 13 residues. CDR1 MNHEY and CDR2 SMNVEV come from the germline V gene (reference sequence). CDR3 region: CASSFAVSYEQYF. In nucleotides, the CDR3 is TGTGCCAGCAGTTTCGCAGTCTCCTACGAGCAGTACTTC.

The rearrangement joins TRBV6-5 to TRBJ1-2; TRBD1 matches at 8 bases. The J segment lost 2 bases and the V segment lost 3 bases, leaving 8 bases of the junction unmatched. Germline V CDR1 and CDR2: MNHEY, SVGAGI. CDR3 length: 16 amino acids. In DNA, the CDR3 is TGTGCCAGCAGTTATCGGGGCGGGACAGGAAACTATGGCTACACCTTC. Protein sequence: CASSYRGGTGNYGYTF.

V gene TRBV30 combines with J gene TRBJ2-5, with 9 nucleotides matching TRBD2. CDR1 is GTSNPN and CDR2 is SVGIG in the germline V gene (reference sequence). V shed 0 bases and J 5 bases; nucleotides not matched to a gene: 7. This CDR3 contains 15 residues. The CDR3 sequence: CAWSVGGGAWETQYF. In DNA, the CDR3 is TGTGCCTGGAGTGTGGGCGGGGGGGCTTGGGAGACCCAGTACTTC.

The gene calls are TRBV13 and TRBJ2-4, with unresolved D. Trimming took off 6 bases at V and 0 bases at J, with 12 bases between the two ends. The CDR3 runs to 15 residues. In germline, CDR1 is PRHDT, CDR2 FYEKMQ (reference sequence). The CDR3 is CASSPPGGAKNIQYF. The CDR3 DNA reads TGTGCCAGCAGTCCGCCGGGTGGAGCCAAAAACATTCAGTACTTC.

The genes are TRBV5-6 and TRBJ1-6; TRBD1 matches at 9 bases. The germline V gene has CDR1 SGHDT and CDR2 YYEEEE. Trimming took 4 bases from V and 8 from J; bases not matched to a gene: 4. The CDR3 spans 14 residues. The CDR3 here is CASSRGQGDSPLHF. CDR3 bases: TGTGCCAGCAGCCGGGGACAGGGAGATTCACCCCTCCACTTT.

V usage is TRBV7-3 and J usage is TRBJ2-7, with 8 bases identical to TRBD1. The CDR3 is made up of 15 amino acids. The junction had 11 bases not matched to a gene; V was cut back by 5 bases and J by 5 bases. Germline lookup yields CDR1 SGHTA and CDR2 FQGTGA. CDR3: CASSLRPGGIDEQYF. The CDR3 region has the DNA TGTGCCAGCAGCCTAAGGCCAGGGGGCATCGACGAGCAGTACTTC.

The CDR3 protein is CASSILPGVSNQPQHF. DNA for the CDR3: TGTGCCAGTAGTATACTTCCGGGTGTTAGCAATCAGCCCCAGCATTTT. The V gene is TRBV19, the J gene TRBJ1-5; D is unresolved. V dropped 2 bases and J dropped 0 bases, with 11 bases sitting between them. Per germline, CDR1 LNHDA and CDR2 SQIVND (reference sequence). The CDR3 loop spans 16 amino acids.

This clone came up a few times. The chain has TRBV2 and TRBJ1-1, with D unclear. The CDR3 length is 13 residues. Germline lookup yields CDR1 SNHLY and CDR2 FYNNEI. Trimming stripped 4 bases from V and 2 bases from J, with 8 bases between. The CDR3 here is CASSGQVNTEAFF. The CDR3 DNA follows: TGTGCCAGCAGTGGGCAGGTCAACACTGAAGCTTTCTTT. Variable domain in full (rest from reference TRBV2 and TRBJ1-1): EPEVTQTPSHQVTQMGQEVILRCVPISNHLYFYWYRQILGQKVEFLVSFYNNEISEKSEIFDDQFSVERPDGSNFTLKIRSTKLEDSAMYFCASSGQVNTEAFFGQGTRLTVV.

The chain carries TRBV5-1 and TRBJ2-5, with a weak D call TRBD1 (6 bases). The germline CDR1 and CDR2 sequences are SGHRS and YFSETQ. V was cut by 4 bases and J by 5 bases, with 15 bases left in between. This CDR3 contains 14 residues. The DNA for the CDR3 is TGCGCCAGCAGCCAACAGGGCTGGGGCGAGACCCAGTACTTC. Translation gives CASSQQGWGETQYF.

This chain joins TRBV13 and TRBJ1-2; 9 positions agree with TRBD1. The CDR3 sequence is 15 residues long. Germline-derived CDR1 and CDR2 are PRHDT and FYEKMQ (reference sequence). The V and J ends lost 4 bases and 1 base, in that order; junction bases with no gene match: 4. CDR3 residues: CASSSGTGFNYGYTF. CDR3 bases: TGTGCCAGCAGCTCCGGGACAGGGTTTAACTATGGCTACACCTTC.

The chain joins TRBV19 to TRBJ1-5; 9 positions match TRBD1. Germline V gives CDR1 LNHDA, CDR2 SQIVND (reference sequence). Trimming took 3 bases from V and 5 from J; bases not matched to a gene: 8. The CDR3 extends over 16 amino acids. CDR3 DNA: TGTGCCAGTAGTATGGGAACCGGGACAGGGTATCAGCCCCAGCATTTT. As protein: CASSMGTGTGYQPQHF.

V is TRBV18 and J is TRBJ2-7; D gene unclear. The CDR3 is 13 residues long. V dropped 3 bases and J dropped 6 bases, with 12 bases sitting between them. Germline CDR1 KGHSH, CDR2 LQKENI. CDR3 region: CASSPRQESEQYF. The CDR3 nucleotides read TGTGCCAGCTCACCCCGTCAAGAGTCCGAGCAGTACTTC.

The chain employs TRBV6-5 and TRBJ1-6; D is possibly TRBD1 (5 bases). In germline, CDR1 is MNHEY, CDR2 SVGAGI. This CDR3 has 14 amino acids. V was pared by 2 bases and J by 13 bases, with 15 bases between. The CDR3 DNA follows: TGTGCCAGCAGTTACAGGGGTACCTTTTCCCCCCTCCACTTT. Translation: CASSYRGTFSPLHF.

The chain combines TRBV9 with TRBJ2-2; D is possibly TRBD1 (6 bases). The CDR3 consists of 14 residues. V was clipped by 0 bases and J by 6 bases, with 9 bases between them. Germline CDR1 reads SGDLS; CDR2 reads YYNGEE. The CDR3 is CASSVGWGPGELFF. DNA of the CDR3: TGTGCCAGCAGCGTAGGATGGGGGCCCGGGGAGCTGTTTTTT.